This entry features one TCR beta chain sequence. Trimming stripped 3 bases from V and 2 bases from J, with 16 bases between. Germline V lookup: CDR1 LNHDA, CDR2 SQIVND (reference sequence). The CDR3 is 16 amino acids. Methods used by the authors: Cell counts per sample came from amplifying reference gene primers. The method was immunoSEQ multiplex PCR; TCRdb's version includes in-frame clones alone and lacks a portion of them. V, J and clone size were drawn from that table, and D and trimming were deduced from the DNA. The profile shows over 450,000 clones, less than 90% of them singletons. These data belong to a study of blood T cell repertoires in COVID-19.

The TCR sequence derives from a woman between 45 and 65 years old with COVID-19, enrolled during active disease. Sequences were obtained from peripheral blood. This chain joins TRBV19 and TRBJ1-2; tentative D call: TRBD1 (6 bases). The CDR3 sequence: CASSISGSTGNYGYTF. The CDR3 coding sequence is TGTGCCAGTAGTATTTCAGGTTCGACAGGCAACTATGGCTACACCTTC.